Each of the 27 T cell receptor beta chains below was sequenced from the same sample in a study of T cell responses to AZD1222 COVID-19 vaccine. Libraries were prepared by immunoSEQ multiplex PCR; TCRdb keeps only in-frame clonotypes and omits some of them. The data show under 200,000 clones, 92% seen once. This specimen consisted of peripheral blood, obtained 28 days after the second AZD1222 dose. The receptors stem from an adult who received the AZD1222 COVID-19 vaccine.

The chain combines TRBV30 with TRBJ1-1; a weak D match, TRBD1 (6 bases). Germline CDR1 GTSNPN, CDR2 SVGIG (reference sequence). Trimming cost V 3 bases and J 1 base, with 6 bases left between them. The CDR3 extends over 12 amino acids. The CDR3 region has the DNA TGTGCCTGGAGGGGACAGAACACTGAAGCTTTCTTT. As protein: CAWRGQNTEAFF.

The rearrangement joins TRBV4-3 to TRBJ1-4, with no clear D. The CDR3 runs 17 residues. The germline V and J ends were trimmed by 0 bases and 0 bases, with 11 bases remaining between them. Germline V lookup: CDR1 LGHNA, CDR2 YSLEER. Written as DNA, the CDR3 is TGCGCCAGCAGCCAAGATATGAGGGTTACAACTAATGAAAAACTGTTTTTT. Its translation: CASSQDMRVTTNEKLFF.

The chain has TRBV5-1 and TRBJ2-2; D gene uncertain. V was cut by 0 bases and J by 6 bases, with 9 bases left in between. The germline V gene encodes CDR1 SGHRS and CDR2 YFSETQ. CDR3 length equals 14 residues. The DNA for the CDR3 is TGCGCCAGCAGCTTGGTTACAGCCGCCGGGGAGCTGTTTTTT. Protein: CASSLVTAAGELFF.

This rearrangement joins TRBV9 to TRBJ1-3; possible D gene TRBD1, 5 bases. The CDR3 contains 17 residues. Germline V gene sequence: CDR1 SGDLS, CDR2 YYNGEE. Trimming took off 3 bases at V and 0 bases at J, with 16 bases between the two ends. The chain's CDR3 is CASSAGSVGDSGNTIYF. The CDR3 DNA sequence: TGTGCCAGCAGCGCCGGTTCTGTAGGGGACTCTGGAAACACCATATATTTT.

The rearrangement uses TRBV5-1 and TRBJ2-1; 11 nucleotides match TRBD2. J gave up 7 bases and V 3 bases, and 6 bases lay outside the gene matches. This CDR3 comprises 15 residues. Germline-derived CDR1 and CDR2 are SGHRS and YFSETQ. The CDR3 nucleotides are TGCGCCAGCAGCTATCTAGCGGGGGGCTCTAATGAGCAGTTCTTC. Translation: CASSYLAGGSNEQFF.

This chain links TRBV27 with TRBJ1-6; D not certain. The V gene's germline CDR1 is MNHEY and CDR2 SMNVEV (reference sequence). V lost 0 bases, J lost 5 bases, and 5 bases lay in between. The CDR3 extends over 14 amino acids. CDR3 loop: CASSLSGNNSPLHF. The CDR3 DNA reads TGTGCCAGCAGTTTATCAGGAAATAATTCACCCCTCCACTTT.

The rearrangement joins TRBV5-6 to TRBJ2-7; D not certain. The CDR3 covers 12 residues. Germline CDR1 and CDR2: SGHDT and YYEEEE. The V and J ends lost 1 base and 5 bases respectively, with 7 bases between them. In nucleotides, the CDR3 is TGTGCCAGCAGCTTGAACGATGACGAGCAGTACTTC. Its translation is CASSLNDDEQYF.

V is TRBV28 and J is TRBJ1-5, with D possibly TRBD1 on 5 matching bases. Between the trimmed V and J ends, which lost 3 bases and 6 bases, there was a span of 9 bases. Germline CDR1 and CDR2: MDHEN and SYDVKM. The CDR3 runs to 13 residues. The CDR3 here is CASSFLGGQPQHF. DNA of the CDR3: TGTGCCAGCAGTTTCCTCGGGGGTCAGCCCCAGCATTTT.

The chain links TRBV5-1 to TRBJ1-1, with D hard to call. The V end was cut by 2 bases, the J end by 3 bases, with 20 bases between. This CDR3 has 17 residues. CDR1 SGHRS and CDR2 YFSETQ come from the germline V gene. The CDR3: CASSFPGLSGRDTEAFF. The CDR3, as DNA: TGCGCCAGCAGCTTCCCTGGCCTTAGCGGGCGGGACACTGAAGCTTTCTTT.

This chain joins TRBV3-1 (or the pseudogene TRBV3-2) and TRBJ2-5, with D unclear. CDR3 length equals 17 residues. V was cut by 0 bases and J by 6 bases, with 20 bases left in between. The V gene's germline CDR1 is LGHDT and CDR2 YNNKEL (reference sequence). The CDR3 DNA sequence: TGTGCCAGCAGCCAAGATCATGGATACCCCGCCAGAAAGACCCAGTACTTC. Protein product: CASSQDHGYPARKTQYF.

This clone was picked up one time. V is TRBV12-5 and J is TRBJ2-3; D call uncertain. The CDR3 totals 14 residues. Germline CDR1 is LGHNT and CDR2 is FRNRAP. V dropped 5 bases and J dropped 5 bases, with 14 bases sitting between them. The CDR3 reads CASGPSGLKDTQYF. The CDR3 bases are TGTGCTAGTGGTCCCTCGGGTCTCAAAGATACGCAGTATTTT.

V is TRBV27 and J is TRBJ2-3, with D hard to call. CDR3 length equals 11 residues. Trimming cost V 7 bases and J 4 bases, with 6 bases left between them. CDR1 MNHEY and CDR2 SMNVEV come from the germline V gene (reference sequence). The CDR3 DNA reads as TGTGCCAGCATAGGCGCAGATACGCAGTATTTT. This encodes CASIGADTQYF.

This clone appeared many times. This sequence joins TRBV5-1 and TRBJ2-7, with D perhaps matching TRBD1 or TRBD2 (5 bases each). Trimming took off 4 bases at V and 4 bases at J, with 15 bases between the two ends. CDR3 length: 14 amino acids. Germline V gene lookup returns CDR1 SGHRS and CDR2 YFSETQ. The CDR3 region is CASSPGTPGYEQYF. CDR3 sequence (DNA): TGCGCCAGCAGCCCTGGGACCCCAGGGTACGAGCAGTACTTC.

This rearrangement joins TRBV2 to TRBJ1-2; a possible D gene is TRBD1 (5 bases). The CDR3 consists of 14 residues. The germline V gene has CDR1 SNHLY and CDR2 FYNNEI. Trimming cost V 7 bases and J 0 bases, with 12 bases left between them. The CDR3 DNA is TGTGCCAGCACTAGGGACGGCACTAACTATGGCTACACCTTC. This translates into CASTRDGTNYGYTF.

This chain joins TRBV2 and TRBJ1-5, with 8 bases aligning to TRBD1. The V segment lost 1 base and the J segment 5 bases; nucleotides outside the gene matches: 4. Per germline, CDR1 SNHLY and CDR2 FYNNEI. This CDR3 is 15 amino acids long. The DNA for the CDR3 is TGTGCCAGCAGTGAAGGGCGACAGGGGCATCAGCCCCAGCATTTT. Amino acids: CASSEGRQGHQPQHF.

This sequence joins TRBV12-5 and TRBJ1-1; D unresolved. Germline V gene lookup returns CDR1 LGHNT and CDR2 FRNRAP. The V gene lost 0 bases and the J gene lost 1 base, with 15 bases spanning the gap. CDR3 size: 17 residues. The CDR3 region is CASGLVLGRTKNTEAFF. As DNA, the CDR3 is TGTGCTAGTGGTTTGGTACTGGGTAGAACAAAGAACACTGAAGCTTTCTTT.

This chain links TRBV5-4 with TRBJ1-2; D gene unclear. This CDR3 comprises 15 residues. The germline V gene encodes CDR1 SGHNT and CDR2 YYREEE (reference sequence). Between the trimmed V and J ends, which lost 1 base and 2 bases, there was a span of 12 bases. The CDR3 bases are TGTGCCAGCAGCTTGAGTCTGGATCACAACTATGGCTACACCTTC. As protein: CASSLSLDHNYGYTF.

CDR3 nucleotide sequence: TGTGCCAGCAGCTGGGCGGGACAGGGGGACCTATGGGCTGAAGCTTTCTTT. This translates into CASSWAGQGDLWAEAFF. The chain employs TRBV5-4 and TRBJ1-1; TRBD1 agrees at 11 bases. V lost 3 bases, J lost 6 bases, and 13 bases stayed unmatched. Per the germline V gene, CDR1 is SGHNT and CDR2 is YYREEE (reference sequence). The CDR3 has 17 residues.

The rearrangement joins TRBV3-1 (or the pseudogene TRBV3-2) to TRBJ2-7; D not resolved. From germline, CDR1 is LGHDT and CDR2 YNNKEL (reference sequence). The V gene lost 1 base and the J gene lost 5 bases, with 3 bases spanning the gap. This CDR3 region has 11 residues. DNA for the CDR3: TGTGCCAGCAGCCAAGTACACGAGCAGTACTTC. This gives the protein CASSQVHEQYF.

In nucleotides, the CDR3 is TGTGCCAGCAGTCCCCCACGGACAGTGGCCCCCGTGTACCAAGAGACCCAGTACTTC. The encoded protein is CASSPPRTVAPVYQETQYF. The V gene is TRBV28, the J gene TRBJ2-5; weak D call: TRBD1 (6 bases). In germline, CDR1 is MDHEN, CDR2 SYDVKM. V gave up 5 bases and J gave up 0 bases, with 25 bases separating them. The CDR3 is made up of 19 amino acids.

V is TRBV9 and J is TRBJ1-1; TRBD1 matches 10 bases. Trimming cost V 3 bases and J 6 bases; bases outside gene matches: 17. Germline assignment: CDR1 SGDLS and CDR2 YYNGEE. The CDR3 extends over 18 amino acids. The CDR3 reads CASSAVVRDRGFRAEAFF. The CDR3 coding sequence is TGTGCCAGCAGCGCAGTGGTCCGGGACAGGGGATTCAGGGCTGAAGCTTTCTTT. Filled out from reference TRBV9 and TRBJ1-1, the complete variable domain reads DSGVTQTPKHLITATGQRVTLRCSPRSGDLSVYWYQQSLDQGLQFLIQYYNGEERAKGNILERFSAQQFPDLHSELNLSSLELGDSALYFCASSAVVRDRGFRAEAFFGQGTRLTVV.

The chain is built from TRBV18 and TRBJ1-2; no clear D gene. The CDR3 is 18 residues long. V was trimmed by 4 bases and J by 8 bases, leaving 29 bases between them. Germline V gene lookup returns CDR1 KGHSH and CDR2 LQKENI. CDR3 sequence reads: CASSRPQVTTPYYVGYTF. In DNA, the CDR3 is TGTGCCAGCTCACGACCGCAGGTTACAACCCCCTATTATGTCGGCTACACCTTC. Variable domain in full (rest from reference TRBV18 and TRBJ1-2): NAGVMQNPRHLVRRRGQEARLRCSPMKGHSHVYWYRQLPEEGLKFMVYLQKENIIDESGMPKERFSAEFPKEGPSILRIQQVVRGDSAAYFCASSRPQVTTPYYVGYTFGSGTRLTVV.

The table lists this clone with a few counts. The chain carries TRBV7-9 and TRBJ2-3; 14 bases map to TRBD2. This CDR3 has 17 amino acids. Germline CDR1 reads SEHNR; CDR2 reads FQNEAQ (reference sequence). J gave up 2 bases and V 5 bases, and 6 bases lay outside the gene matches. CDR3 in DNA: TGTGCCAGCAGCGGACGGACTAGCGGGGGGACCACAGATACGCAGTATTTT. This encodes CASSGRTSGGTTDTQYF.

This CDR3 reads CASSLGPRGDSPLHF. The CDR3 DNA is TGTGCCAGCAGCTTGGGACCCCGCGGTGATTCACCCCTCCACTTT. The chain has TRBV5-6 and TRBJ1-6; D gene unclear. Germline V CDR1 and CDR2: SGHDT, YYEEEE. Trimming stripped 0 bases from V and 8 bases from J, with 12 bases between. This CDR3 is built from 15 residues.

The rearrangement uses TRBV5-1 and TRBJ2-2; TRBD1 or TRBD2 may be the D gene (5 bases each). Per germline, CDR1 SGHRS and CDR2 YFSETQ. There are 15 residues in the CDR3. V was clipped by 2 bases and J by 1 base, with 9 bases between them. CDR3 in DNA: TGCGCCAGCAGCTTCGGGACCGAGAACACCGGGGAGCTGTTTTTT. Its protein product is CASSFGTENTGELFF.

V usage is TRBV27 and J usage is TRBJ2-5; 16 bases are a match to TRBD2. Germline CDR1 reads MNHEY; CDR2 reads SMNVEV (reference sequence). After removal of 6 bases from V and 5 bases from J, the junction contained 15 bases not matched to a gene. This CDR3 is 19 amino acids long. The CDR3 sequence is CASSGAGLAGGPAGETQYF. The CDR3 DNA is TGTGCCAGCAGCGGGGCGGGACTAGCGGGAGGGCCGGCCGGGGAGACCCAGTACTTC.

The chain is built from TRBV28 and TRBJ2-7; D may be TRBD2 (5 bases). The V end was cut by 8 bases, the J end by 0 bases, with 14 bases between. CDR1 is MDHEN and CDR2 is SYDVKM in the germline V gene. The CDR3 is made up of 14 amino acids. CDR3 loop: CASGRGNPSYEQYF. The DNA for the CDR3 is TGTGCCAGCGGTAGAGGGAACCCCTCCTACGAGCAGTACTTC.